These 21 T cell receptor beta chains came from one sample sequenced in a study of T cells after posttransplantation cyclophosphamide. The method was immunoSEQ multiplex PCR; TCRdb's version includes in-frame clones alone and lacks a portion of them. The data show about 19,000 clones, 95% to 98% seen once. Cells defined as naive were viable CD3+CD4+ or CD3+CD8+ and CCR7+CD45RA+CD45RO-CD95-CD27+CD28+. Source material: naive CD4+ T cells sorted from PBMCs. The receptors come from a man between 35 and 55 years old in good health, CMV-negative, and a related stem cell transplant donor.

V usage is TRBV10-2 and J usage is TRBJ2-1; TRBD2 matches at 9 bases. CDR3 length: 18 amino acids. V gave up 7 bases and J gave up 0 bases; unmatched junction bases: 13. CDR1 and CDR2 from the germline V gene are WSHSY and SAAADI. CDR3 sequence: CASIAVAGDLSSYNEQFF. The CDR3 DNA reads as TGCGCCAGCATCGCGGTAGCGGGGGACTTAAGCTCCTACAATGAGCAGTTCTTC.

The chain combines TRBV19 with TRBJ1-2; no clear D. The CDR3 loop spans 16 amino acids. CDR1 is LNHDA, CDR2 SQIVND, per germline (reference sequence). Trimming took 3 bases from V and 0 from J, leaving 14 bases between them. CDR3 sequence: CASSINYEEANYGYTF. The CDR3 DNA sequence: TGTGCCAGTAGTATCAATTACGAAGAGGCTAACTATGGCTACACCTTC.

This clone occurred once. This chain links TRBV6-4 with TRBJ2-1; TRBD2 agrees at 9 bases. This CDR3 comprises 13 residues. Germline V gives CDR1 MRHNA, CDR2 SNTAGT. The V and J ends lost 4 bases and 7 bases, in that order; junction bases with no gene match: 2. The CDR3 loop is CASSASGVNEQFF. CDR3 DNA sequence: TGTGCCAGCAGTGCTAGCGGGGTTAATGAGCAGTTCTTC.

This clone has only one observation. The chain joins TRBV6-1 to TRBJ2-7, with TRBD1 as a possible D gene (5 bases). The germline V gene has CDR1 MNHNS and CDR2 SASEGT. The CDR3 covers 13 residues. Trimming removed 4 bases at V and 3 bases at J, with 10 bases between. Written as DNA, the CDR3 is TGTGCCAGCAGTGCGGGCAGGGACTACGAGCAGTACTTC. Encoded protein: CASSAGRDYEQYF.

The chain recombines TRBV6-1 with TRBJ2-7; D ambiguous. The V end was cut by 7 bases, the J end by 2 bases, with 12 bases between. Per germline, CDR1 MNHNS and CDR2 SASEGT. The CDR3 is made up of 13 amino acids. CDR3 residues: CASTPGPTYEQYF. Here the CDR3 DNA reads TGTGCCAGCACACCTGGCCCCACCTACGAGCAGTACTTC.

The V and J genes are TRBV7-9 and TRBJ2-7, with 8 bases that match TRBD1. The CDR3 totals 14 residues. Germline V gene data show CDR1 as SEHNR and CDR2 as FQNEAQ (reference sequence). The V segment lost 4 bases and the J segment 1 base; nucleotides outside the gene matches: 3. The CDR3 nucleotides are TGTGCCAGCAGCTCGACAGGGGCGTCCTACGAGCAGTACTTC. This translates into CASSSTGASYEQYF.

The rearrangement joins TRBV11-1 to TRBJ1-1, with D perhaps matching TRBD1 (6 bases). The V and J ends lost 5 bases and 11 bases respectively, with 12 bases between them. Germline V gene data show CDR1 as SGHAT and CDR2 as FQDESV (reference sequence). The length of the CDR3 is 11 residues. The CDR3, as DNA: TGTGCCAGCAGCGCCCGGGGGGCGGCTTTCTTT. As protein: CASSARGAAFF.

The J gene is TRBJ2-3, the V gene TRBV5-4; 7 nucleotides agree with TRBD1. Losses at the gene ends were 4 bases for V and 2 bases for J; bases not matched to a gene: 10. CDR1 and CDR2 from the germline V gene are SGHNT and YYREEE (reference sequence). This CDR3 is built from 16 residues. DNA for the CDR3: TGTGCCAGCAGCCTAGGGGGCAGGGGCCACACAGATACGCAGTATTTT. It specifies CASSLGGRGHTDTQYF.

The genes are TRBV28 and TRBJ1-5; D may be TRBD1 (5 bases). Trimming cost V 1 base and J 6 bases, with 13 bases left between them. The CDR3 length is 15 residues. Looked up from germline, CDR1 is MDHEN and CDR2 is SYDVKM. The CDR3 DNA follows: TGTGCCAGCAGTTTATCGGGGGATGGTACTCAGCCCCAGCATTTT. Translation: CASSLSGDGTQPQHF. Drawing the rest from reference TRBV28 and TRBJ1-5, the complete variable domain is DVKVTQSSRYLVKRTGEKVFLECVQDMDHENMFWYRQDPGLGLRLIYFSYDVKMKEKGDIPEGYSVSREKKERFSLILESASTNQTSMYLCASSLSGDGTQPQHFGDGTRLSIL.

V is TRBV15 and J is TRBJ1-5; a possible D gene is TRBD1 (5 bases). Germline CDR1 LNHNV, CDR2 YYDKDF (reference sequence). V lost 0 bases and J lost 1, with 7 bases in between. This CDR3 is built from 15 residues. DNA of the CDR3: TGTGCCACCAGCAGAGAAGGGGCGAGCAATCAGCCCCAGCATTTT. It encodes CATSREGASNQPQHF.

This clone has only one observation. The chain couples TRBV25-1 to TRBJ1-4; weak D call: TRBD1 (5 bases). CDR3 size: 14 residues. Trimming took 1 base from V and 5 from J, leaving 8 bases between them. Looked up from germline, CDR1 is MGHDK and CDR2 is SYGVNS. CDR3 nucleotide sequence: TGTGCCAGCAGTGAATCAGGGTTCAATGAAAAACTGTTTTTT. Its translation is CASSESGFNEKLFF.

The V and J genes are TRBV19 and TRBJ2-3, with TRBD1 as a possible D gene (7 bases). The CDR3 has 15 residues. The germline V and J ends were trimmed by 6 bases and 0 bases, with 13 bases remaining between them. Germline values: CDR1 LNHDA, CDR2 SQIVND (reference sequence). The DNA for the CDR3 is TGTGCCAGTAGCGCGGGACAGATCAGCACAGATACGCAGTATTTT. Translating gives CASSAGQISTDTQYF.

This chain uses TRBV30 with TRBJ1-2; a weak D match, TRBD1 (6 bases). The V end lost 2 bases, the J end lost 8 bases, and 18 bases lay between the germline ends. CDR3 length: 14 amino acids. The V gene's germline CDR1 is GTSNPN and CDR2 SVGIG (reference sequence). The CDR3 DNA is TGTGCCTGGAGTACCCCGGGGGGCTTCTGGGGCTACACCTTC. The encoded protein is CAWSTPGGFWGYTF. The full variable domain, with the rest looked up from reference TRBV30 and TRBJ1-2, is SQTIHQWPATLVQPVGSPLSLECTVEGTSNPNLYWYRQAAGRGLQLLFYSVGIGQISSEVPQNLSASRPQDRQFILSSKKLLLSDSGFYLCAWSTPGGFWGYTFGSGTRLTVV.

The rearrangement links TRBV27 to TRBJ2-1; 10 nucleotides align to TRBD2. V lost 6 bases and J lost 3; bases outside the gene matches: 11. The CDR3 spans 17 residues. The germline gives CDR1 MNHEY, CDR2 SMNVEV (reference sequence). As DNA, the CDR3 is TGTGCCAGCAGCAAGATGCCTAGCGGGAGCAACTACAATGAGCAGTTCTTC. Translated, it gives CASSKMPSGSNYNEQFF.

This chain joins TRBV2 and TRBJ1-1; TRBD1 is a possible D gene (5 bases). The CDR3 loop spans 15 amino acids. Germline lookup yields CDR1 SNHLY and CDR2 FYNNEI. The V and J ends lost 6 bases and 0 bases respectively, with 14 bases between them. CDR3 residues: CASRATGALNTEAFF. The CDR3 region has the DNA TGTGCCAGCAGAGCAACAGGCGCTCTGAACACTGAAGCTTTCTTT.

This clone was detected once. CDR3 DNA sequence: TGTGCCAGCACCCTAGCGGGAGGGTACCAAGAGACCCAGTACTTC. Translated, it gives CASTLAGGYQETQYF. The chain has TRBV2 and TRBJ2-5; 12 bases are shared with TRBD2. Germline-derived CDR1 and CDR2 are SNHLY and FYNNEI. The CDR3 extends over 15 amino acids. The trim removed 7 bases at V and 0 bases at J, leaving 3 bases unmatched.

J is TRBJ2-1 and V is TRBV7-9, with 9 bases lining up with TRBD2. CDR3 length equals 16 residues. V lost 5 bases, J lost 10 bases, and 15 bases stayed unmatched. Germline V gene lookup returns CDR1 SEHNR and CDR2 FQNEAQ (reference sequence). This CDR3 reads CASSPGISGSEGEQFF. CDR3 sequence (DNA): TGTGCCAGCAGCCCCGGGATTAGCGGGAGTGAAGGGGAGCAGTTCTTC.

This clone has a single count. The chain carries TRBV7-6 and TRBJ2-3; D is uncertain. V shed 3 bases and J shed 6 bases, with 10 bases lying between them. Germline CDR1 and CDR2: SGHVS and FNYEAQ. The CDR3 length is 13 residues. The CDR3 DNA reads as TGTGCCAGCAGCTTCTCTACCGCGGATACGCAGTATTTT. Amino acid sequence: CASSFSTADTQYF.

The V and J genes are TRBV4-1 and TRBJ2-4, with unresolved D. Trimming cost V 1 base and J 4 bases, with 17 bases left between them. CDR3 length equals 17 residues. Germline V gene lookup returns CDR1 MGHRA and CDR2 YSYEKL. The CDR3 here is CASSQAPEELWKNIQYF. In nucleotides, the CDR3 is TGCGCCAGCAGCCAAGCTCCTGAAGAGTTATGGAAAAACATTCAGTACTTC.

The CDR3, as DNA: TGCGCCAGCAGCTTGGCAGGGAGGGACGGCTACACCTTC. As protein: CASSLAGRDGYTF. The chain uses TRBV5-1 and TRBJ1-2; tentative D call: TRBD1 (5 bases). The germline V and J ends were trimmed by 0 bases and 8 bases, with 11 bases remaining between them. The length of the CDR3 is 13 residues. Germline V gene data show CDR1 as SGHRS and CDR2 as YFSETQ.

The chain carries TRBV28 and TRBJ1-5; a possible D gene is TRBD1 (5 bases). The length of the CDR3 is 15 residues. Germline values: CDR1 MDHEN, CDR2 SYDVKM. The V end was cut by 7 bases, the J end by 4 bases, with 17 bases between. In DNA form, the CDR3 reads TGTGCCAGCAATTATCGGGGGGGGGAAAATCAGCCCCAGCATTTT. This codes for CASNYRGGENQPQHF.